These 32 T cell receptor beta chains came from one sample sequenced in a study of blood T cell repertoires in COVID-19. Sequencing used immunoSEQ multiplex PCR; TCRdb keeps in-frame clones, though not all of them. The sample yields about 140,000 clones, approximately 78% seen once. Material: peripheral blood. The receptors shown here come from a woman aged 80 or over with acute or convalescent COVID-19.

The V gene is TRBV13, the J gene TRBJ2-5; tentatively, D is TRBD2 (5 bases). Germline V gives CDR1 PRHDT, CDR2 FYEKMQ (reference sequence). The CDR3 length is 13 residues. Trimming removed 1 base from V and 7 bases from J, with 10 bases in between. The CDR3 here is CASSLEDSRTQYF. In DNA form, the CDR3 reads TGTGCCAGCAGCTTAGAGGACTCGAGGACCCAGTACTTC.

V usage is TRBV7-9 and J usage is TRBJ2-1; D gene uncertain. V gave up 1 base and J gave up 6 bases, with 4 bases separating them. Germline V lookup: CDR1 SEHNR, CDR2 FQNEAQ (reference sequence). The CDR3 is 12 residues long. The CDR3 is CASSLVFNEQFF. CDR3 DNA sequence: TGTGCCAGCAGCTTAGTCTTCAATGAGCAGTTCTTC.

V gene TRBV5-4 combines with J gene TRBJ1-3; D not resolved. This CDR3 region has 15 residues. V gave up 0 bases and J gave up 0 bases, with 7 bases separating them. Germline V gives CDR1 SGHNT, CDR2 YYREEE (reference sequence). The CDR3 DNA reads TGTGCCAGCAGCTTGGGTGGACTCTCTGGAAACACCATATATTTT. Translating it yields CASSLGGLSGNTIYF. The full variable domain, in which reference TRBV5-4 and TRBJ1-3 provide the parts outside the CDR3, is ETGVTQSPTHLIKTRGQQVTLRCSSQSGHNTVSWYQQALGQGPQFIFQYYREEENGRGNFPPRFSGLQFPNYSSELNVNALELDDSALYLCASSLGGLSGNTIYFGEGSWLTVV.

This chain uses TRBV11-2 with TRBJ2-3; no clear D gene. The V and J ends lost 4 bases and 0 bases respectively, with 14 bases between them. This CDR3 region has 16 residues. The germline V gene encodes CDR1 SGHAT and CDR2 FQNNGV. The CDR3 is CASSSILRRSTDTQYF. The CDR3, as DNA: TGTGCCAGCAGCTCAATTCTACGCCGGAGCACAGATACGCAGTATTTT.

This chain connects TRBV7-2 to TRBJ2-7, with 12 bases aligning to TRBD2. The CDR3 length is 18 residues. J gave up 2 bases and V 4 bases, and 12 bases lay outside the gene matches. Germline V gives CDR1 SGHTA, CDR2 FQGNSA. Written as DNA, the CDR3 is TGTGCCAGCAGCTCATATTGGACTAGCGGGGTTACCACCTACGAGCAGTACTTC. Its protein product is CASSSYWTSGVTTYEQYF. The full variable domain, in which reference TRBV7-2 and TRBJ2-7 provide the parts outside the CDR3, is GAGVSQSPSNKVTEKGKDVELRCDPISGHTALYWYRQSLGQGLEFLIYFQGNSAPDKSGLPSDRFSAERTGGSVSTLTIQRTQQEDSAVYLCASSSYWTSGVTTYEQYFGPGTRLTVT.

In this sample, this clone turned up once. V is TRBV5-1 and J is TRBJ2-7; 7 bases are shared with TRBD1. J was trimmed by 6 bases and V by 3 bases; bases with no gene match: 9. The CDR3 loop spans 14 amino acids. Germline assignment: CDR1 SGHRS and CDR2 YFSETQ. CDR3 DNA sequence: TGCGCCAGCAGCTGGAAGATAACAGGGGTCGAGCAGTACTTC. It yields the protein CASSWKITGVEQYF.

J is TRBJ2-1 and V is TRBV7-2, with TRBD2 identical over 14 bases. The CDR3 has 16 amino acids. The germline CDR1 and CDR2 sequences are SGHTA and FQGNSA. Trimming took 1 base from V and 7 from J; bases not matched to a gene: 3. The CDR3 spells CASSLVGTSGSNEQFF. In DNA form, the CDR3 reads TGTGCCAGCAGCTTAGTAGGGACTAGCGGGAGTAATGAGCAGTTCTTC.

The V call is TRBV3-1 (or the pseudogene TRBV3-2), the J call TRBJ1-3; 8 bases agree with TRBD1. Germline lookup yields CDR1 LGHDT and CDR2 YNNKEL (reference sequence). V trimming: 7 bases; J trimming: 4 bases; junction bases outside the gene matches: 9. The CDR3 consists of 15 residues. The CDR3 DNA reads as TGTGCCAGCAAACTCGGACAGGGTGCAGGAAACACCATATATTTT. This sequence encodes CASKLGQGAGNTIYF.

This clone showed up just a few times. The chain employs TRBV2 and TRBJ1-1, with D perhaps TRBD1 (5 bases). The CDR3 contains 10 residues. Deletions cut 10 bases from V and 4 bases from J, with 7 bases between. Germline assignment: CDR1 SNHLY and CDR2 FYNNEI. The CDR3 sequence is CATGGTEAFF. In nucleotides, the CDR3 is TGTGCCACCGGGGGCACTGAAGCTTTCTTT.

The chain's CDR3 is CASSFIGASGFQETQYF. In DNA, the CDR3 is TGTGCCAGCAGTTTCATCGGGGCTAGCGGATTTCAAGAGACCCAGTACTTC. The chain links TRBV27 to TRBJ2-5, with 7 nucleotides matching TRBD2. V dropped 3 bases and J dropped 2; count of bases not matched to a gene: 12. Germline V gives CDR1 MNHEY, CDR2 SMNVEV (reference sequence). The length of the CDR3 is 17 residues.

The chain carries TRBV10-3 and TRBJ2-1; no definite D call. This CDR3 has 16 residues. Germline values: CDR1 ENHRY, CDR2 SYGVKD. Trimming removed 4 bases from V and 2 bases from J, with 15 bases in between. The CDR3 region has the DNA TGTGCCATCAGTGGCCTCCCAGATGTCGCCTACAATGAGCAGTTCTTC. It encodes CAISGLPDVAYNEQFF.

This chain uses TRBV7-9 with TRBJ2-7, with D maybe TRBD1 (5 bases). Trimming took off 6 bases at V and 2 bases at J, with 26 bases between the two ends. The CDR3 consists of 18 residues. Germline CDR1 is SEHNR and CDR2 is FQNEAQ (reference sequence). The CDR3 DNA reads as TGTGCCAGCAGTTTGGACAACTTAGATAGGGGCTGGGCCTACGAGCAGTACTTC. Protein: CASSLDNLDRGWAYEQYF.

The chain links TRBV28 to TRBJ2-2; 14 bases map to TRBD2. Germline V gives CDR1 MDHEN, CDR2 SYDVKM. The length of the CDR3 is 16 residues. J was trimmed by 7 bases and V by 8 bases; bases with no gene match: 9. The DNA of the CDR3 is TGTGCCAGCGACGGACTAGCGGGAGGAAAGGGCGGGGAGCTGTTTTTT. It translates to CASDGLAGGKGGELFF.

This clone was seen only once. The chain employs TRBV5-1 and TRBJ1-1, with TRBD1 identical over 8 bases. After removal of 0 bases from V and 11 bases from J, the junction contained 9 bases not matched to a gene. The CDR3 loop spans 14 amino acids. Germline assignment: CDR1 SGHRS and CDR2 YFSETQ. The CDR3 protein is CASSLGVQGDSAFF. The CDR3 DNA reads TGCGCCAGCAGCTTGGGGGTACAGGGGGACTCGGCTTTCTTT.

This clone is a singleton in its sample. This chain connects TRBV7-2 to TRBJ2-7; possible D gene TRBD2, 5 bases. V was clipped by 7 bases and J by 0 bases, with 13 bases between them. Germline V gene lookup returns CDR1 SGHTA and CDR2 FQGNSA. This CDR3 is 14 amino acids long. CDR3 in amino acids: CASTWTHTSYEQYF. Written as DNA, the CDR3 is TGTGCCAGCACCTGGACTCACACCTCCTACGAGCAGTACTTC.

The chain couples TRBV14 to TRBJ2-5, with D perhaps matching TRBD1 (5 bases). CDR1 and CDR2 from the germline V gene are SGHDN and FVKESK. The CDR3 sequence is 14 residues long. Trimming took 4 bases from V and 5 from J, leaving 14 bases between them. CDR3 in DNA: TGTGCCAGCAGCCTGCAAATAGGGGATGAGACCCAGTACTTC. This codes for CASSLQIGDETQYF.

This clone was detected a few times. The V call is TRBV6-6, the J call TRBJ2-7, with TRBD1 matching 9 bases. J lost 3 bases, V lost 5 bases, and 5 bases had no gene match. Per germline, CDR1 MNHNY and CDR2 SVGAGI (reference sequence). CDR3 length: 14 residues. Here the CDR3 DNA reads TGTGCCAGCAGTGGGACAGGGAGACTCTACGAGCAGTACTTC. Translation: CASSGTGRLYEQYF.

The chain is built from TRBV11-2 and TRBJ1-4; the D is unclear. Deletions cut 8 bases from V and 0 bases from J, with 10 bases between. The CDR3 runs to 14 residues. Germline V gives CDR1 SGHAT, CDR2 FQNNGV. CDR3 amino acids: CASGVESTNEKLFF. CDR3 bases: TGTGCCAGCGGAGTTGAATCAACTAATGAAAAACTGTTTTTT.

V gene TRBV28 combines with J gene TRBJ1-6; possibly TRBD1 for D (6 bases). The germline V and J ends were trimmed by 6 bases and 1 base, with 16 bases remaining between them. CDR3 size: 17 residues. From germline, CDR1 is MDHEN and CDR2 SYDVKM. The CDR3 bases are TGTGCCAGCAGGACAGACAGGAGGAGATCCTATAATTCACCCCTCCACTTT. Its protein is CASRTDRRRSYNSPLHF.

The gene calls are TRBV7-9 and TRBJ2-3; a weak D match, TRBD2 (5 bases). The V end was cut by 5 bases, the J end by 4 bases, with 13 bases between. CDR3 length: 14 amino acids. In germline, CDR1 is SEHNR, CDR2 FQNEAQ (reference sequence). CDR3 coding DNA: TGTGCCAGCAGCGCTGGCCATAGCGCAGATACGCAGTATTTT. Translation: CASSAGHSADTQYF.

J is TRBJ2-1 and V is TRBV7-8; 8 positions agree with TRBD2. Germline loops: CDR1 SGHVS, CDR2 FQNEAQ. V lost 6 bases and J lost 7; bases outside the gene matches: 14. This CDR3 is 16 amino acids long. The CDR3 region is CASRTGLGGRSNEQFF. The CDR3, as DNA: TGTGCCAGCAGGACCGGACTGGGCGGGAGGTCGAATGAGCAGTTCTTC.

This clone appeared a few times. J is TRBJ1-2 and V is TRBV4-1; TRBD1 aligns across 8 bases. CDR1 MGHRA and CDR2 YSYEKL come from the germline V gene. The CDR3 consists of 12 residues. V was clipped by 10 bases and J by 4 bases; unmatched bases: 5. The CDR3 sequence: CATGGIGYGYTF. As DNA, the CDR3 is TGCGCCACAGGGGGCATCGGCTATGGCTACACCTTC.

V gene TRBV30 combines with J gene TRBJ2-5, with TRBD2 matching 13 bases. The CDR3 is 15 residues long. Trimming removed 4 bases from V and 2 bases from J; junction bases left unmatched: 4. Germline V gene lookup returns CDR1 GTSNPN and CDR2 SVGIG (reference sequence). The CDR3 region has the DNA TGTGCCTGGATACCGGGACTAGCGGGGCAAGAGACCCAGTACTTC. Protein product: CAWIPGLAGQETQYF. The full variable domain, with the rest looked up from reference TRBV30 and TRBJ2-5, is SQTIHQWPATLVQPVGSPLSLECTVEGTSNPNLYWYRQAAGRGLQLLFYSVGIGQISSEVPQNLSASRPQDRQFILSSKKLLLSDSGFYLCAWIPGLAGQETQYFGPGTRLLVL.

The CDR3 sequence is CASSIVPGTEAFF. CDR3 DNA sequence: TGTGCCAGTAGTATAGTCCCGGGGACTGAAGCTTTCTTT. The chain employs TRBV19 and TRBJ1-1; no clear D gene. V was trimmed by 1 base and J by 5 bases, leaving 8 bases between them. Germline V gene lookup returns CDR1 LNHDA and CDR2 SQIVND (reference sequence). CDR3 length equals 13 residues.

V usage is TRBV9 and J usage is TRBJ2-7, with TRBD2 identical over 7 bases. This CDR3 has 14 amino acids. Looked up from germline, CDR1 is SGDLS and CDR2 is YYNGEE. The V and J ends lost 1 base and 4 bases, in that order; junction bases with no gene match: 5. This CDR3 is CASSVQLGGYEQYF. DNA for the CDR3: TGTGCCAGCAGCGTACAGCTGGGGGGGTACGAGCAGTACTTC. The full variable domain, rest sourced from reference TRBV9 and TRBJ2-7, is DSGVTQTPKHLITATGQRVTLRCSPRSGDLSVYWYQQSLDQGLQFLIQYYNGEERAKGNILERFSAQQFPDLHSELNLSSLELGDSALYFCASSVQLGGYEQYFGPGTRLTVT.

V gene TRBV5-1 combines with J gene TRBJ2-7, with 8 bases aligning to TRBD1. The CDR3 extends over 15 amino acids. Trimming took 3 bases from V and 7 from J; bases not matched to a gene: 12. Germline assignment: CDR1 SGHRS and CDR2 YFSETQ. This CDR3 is CASSSGQGGSREQYF. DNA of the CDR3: TGCGCCAGCAGCTCTGGACAGGGCGGGTCGAGGGAGCAGTACTTC.

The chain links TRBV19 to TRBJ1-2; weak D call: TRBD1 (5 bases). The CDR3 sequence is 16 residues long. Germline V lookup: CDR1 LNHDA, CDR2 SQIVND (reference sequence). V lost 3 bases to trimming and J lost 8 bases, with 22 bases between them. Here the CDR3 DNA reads TGTGCCAGTAGTATCGGTCAGGGAAAAAAGGGATCGGGCTACACCTTC. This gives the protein CASSIGQGKKGSGYTF. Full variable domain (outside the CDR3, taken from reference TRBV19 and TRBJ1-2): DGGITQSPKYLFRKEGQNVTLSCEQNLNHDAMYWYRQDPGQGLRLIYYSQIVNDFQKGDIAEGYSVSREKKESFPLTVTSAQKNPTAFYLCASSIGQGKKGSGYTFGSGTRLTVV.

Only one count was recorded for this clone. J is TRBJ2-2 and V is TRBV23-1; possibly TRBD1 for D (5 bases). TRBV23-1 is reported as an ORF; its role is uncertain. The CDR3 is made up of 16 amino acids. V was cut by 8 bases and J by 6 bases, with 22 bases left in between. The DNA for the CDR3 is TGCGCCAGCCCCCAAGACAGTTCAGATGGTCCCGGGGAGCTGTTTTTT. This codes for CASPQDSSDGPGELFF.

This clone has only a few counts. The CDR3 coding sequence is TGTGCCCTCAAACGAGGCCAGGGCTCCTACGAGCAGTACTTC. Translation gives CALKRGQGSYEQYF. This chain uses TRBV10-3 with TRBJ2-7; D may be TRBD1 (5 bases). The CDR3 covers 14 residues. The germline V gene encodes CDR1 ENHRY and CDR2 SYGVKD. V dropped 11 bases and J dropped 0 bases, with 17 bases sitting between them.

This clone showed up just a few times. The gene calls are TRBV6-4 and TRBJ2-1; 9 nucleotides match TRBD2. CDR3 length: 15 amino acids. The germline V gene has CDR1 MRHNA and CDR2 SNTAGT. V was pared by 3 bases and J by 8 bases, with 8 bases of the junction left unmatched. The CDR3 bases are TGTGCCAGCAGTGAACCGGGACTAGCCTCAGATGAGCAGTTCTTC. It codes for CASSEPGLASDEQFF.

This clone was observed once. Here the CDR3 reads CASSPSGTRPYEQYF. In DNA form, the CDR3 reads TGTGCCAGCAGCCCGTCCGGGACACGACCCTACGAGCAGTACTTC. The chain links TRBV27 to TRBJ2-7, with D tentatively TRBD1 (6 bases). V lost 6 bases and J lost 2, with 17 bases in between. CDR1 and CDR2 from the germline V gene are MNHEY and SMNVEV (reference sequence). The CDR3 sequence is 15 residues long.

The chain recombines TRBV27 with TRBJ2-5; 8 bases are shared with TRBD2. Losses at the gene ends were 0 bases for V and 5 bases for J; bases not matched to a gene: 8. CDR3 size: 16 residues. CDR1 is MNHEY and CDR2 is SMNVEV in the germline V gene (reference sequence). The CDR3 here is CASSLSSGGLGETQYF. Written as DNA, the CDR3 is TGTGCCAGCAGTTTATCGTCGGGGGGGTTGGGGGAGACCCAGTACTTC.